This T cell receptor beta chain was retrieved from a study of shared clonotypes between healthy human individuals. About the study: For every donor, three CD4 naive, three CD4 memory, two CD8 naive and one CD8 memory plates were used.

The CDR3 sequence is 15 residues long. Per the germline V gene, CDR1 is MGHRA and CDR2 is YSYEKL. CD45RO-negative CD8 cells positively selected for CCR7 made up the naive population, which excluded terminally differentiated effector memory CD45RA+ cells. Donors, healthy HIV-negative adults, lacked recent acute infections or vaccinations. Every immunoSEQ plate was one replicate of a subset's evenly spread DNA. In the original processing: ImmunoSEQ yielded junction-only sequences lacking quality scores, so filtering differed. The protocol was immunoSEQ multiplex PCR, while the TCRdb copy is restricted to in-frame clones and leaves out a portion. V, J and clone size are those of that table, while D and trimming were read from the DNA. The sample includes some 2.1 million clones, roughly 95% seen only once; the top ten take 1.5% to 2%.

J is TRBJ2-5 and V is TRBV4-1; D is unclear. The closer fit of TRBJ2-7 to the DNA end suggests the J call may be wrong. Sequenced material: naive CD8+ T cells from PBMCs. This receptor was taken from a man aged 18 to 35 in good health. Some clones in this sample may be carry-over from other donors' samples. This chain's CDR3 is CASSPSIYILYEQYF. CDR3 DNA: TGCGCCAGCAGCCCGTCAATATATATTCTCTACGAGCAGTACTTC.